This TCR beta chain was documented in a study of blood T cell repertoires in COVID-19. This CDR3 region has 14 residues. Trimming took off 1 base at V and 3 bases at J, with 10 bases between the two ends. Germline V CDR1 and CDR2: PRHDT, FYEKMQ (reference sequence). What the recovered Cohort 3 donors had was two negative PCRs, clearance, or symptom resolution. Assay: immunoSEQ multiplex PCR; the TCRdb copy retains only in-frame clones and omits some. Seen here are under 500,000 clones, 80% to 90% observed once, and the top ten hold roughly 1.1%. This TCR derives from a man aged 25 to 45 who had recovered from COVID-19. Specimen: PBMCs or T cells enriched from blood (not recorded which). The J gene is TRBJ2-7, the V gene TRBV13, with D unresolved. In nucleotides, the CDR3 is TGTGCCAGCAGCTTAGTAGCCAGAAACTACGAGCAGTACTTC. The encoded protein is CASSLVARNYEQYF.